This is a list of T cell receptor beta chains from one sample in a study of cytomegalovirus exposure and HLA in healthy donors. Using immunoSEQ multiplex PCR, the repertoire was profiled, and TCRdb retains in-frame clones only, with some absent. The table includes fewer than 150,000 clones, approximately 83% detected once. The source material was PBMCs. All receptors come from a man aged 35 to 55 in good health and CMV-seropositive. Each CDR3 is given with its conserved first and last residue. Fields, in order: clone size, V gene, J gene, D gene, CDR3 protein, CDR3 DNA. The D gene is left open where the match is weak. Clone size is stated in some rows and not others, as once, few, many or a class when expanded.

>NA|TRBV9|TRBJ2-7|TRBD2
CASKTSGRYEQYF
TGTGCCAGCAAAACTAGCGGGAGGTACGAGCAGTACTTC
>few|TRBV6-5|TRBJ1-2|NA
CASRVPGGYGYTF
TGTGCCAGCCGGGTCCCGGGGGGCTATGGCTACACCTTC
>NA|TRBV7-9|TRBJ2-3|NA
CASSLPPDGTSFPF
TGTGCCAGCAGCTTACCGCCAGACGGGACTTCCTTTCCTTTT
>NA|TRBV2|TRBJ1-1|NA
CASSVMNTEAFF
TGTGCCAGCAGTGTCATGAACACTGAAGCTTTCTTT
>NA|TRBV7-8|TRBJ2-4|NA
CASSLGSGVAKNIQYF
TGTGCCAGCAGCTTAGGTTCGGGGGTAGCCAAAAACATTCAGTACTTC
>NA|TRBV4-2|TRBJ1-1|TRBD1
CASSPETGGAIGRAEAFF
TGTGCCAGCAGCCCGGAAACAGGGGGCGCGATAGGGAGAGCTGAAGCTTTCTTT
>NA|TRBV12-5|TRBJ2-7|TRBD1
CASGLPGQDYEQYF
TGTGCTAGTGGTTTACCGGGACAGGACTACGAGCAGTACTTC
>NA|TRBV5-1|TRBJ1-1|NA
CASRPEGPILPEAFF
TGCGCCAGCAGGCCGGAGGGCCCAATCCTTCCTGAAGCTTTCTTT
>NA|TRBV5-5|TRBJ1-1|NA
CASSSVPGLATEAFF
TGTGCCAGCAGCTCGGTCCCAGGGTTGGCCACTGAAGCTTTCTTT
>NA|TRBV7-9|TRBJ1-2|NA
CSSSLDRRGYTF
TGTTCCAGCAGCTTAGATCGGAGAGGCTACACCTTC
>NA|TRBV6-6|TRBJ1-1|TRBD1
CASSNRQGVDTEAFF
TGTGCCAGCAGTAACCGACAGGGGGTGGACACTGAAGCTTTCTTT
>NA|TRBV4-1|TRBJ2-7|NA
CASSLPGSRKQYF
TGCGCCAGCAGCCTACCCGGGTCGAGGAAGCAGTACTTC
>once|TRBV18|TRBJ1-2|NA
CASSPAGEGYTF
TGTGCCAGCTCCCCGGCGGGGGAAGGCTACACCTTC
>NA|TRBV6-1|TRBJ2-5|NA
CASSEGGPETQYF
TGTGCCAGCAGTGAAGGGGGGCCAGAGACCCAGTACTTC
>NA|TRBV5-1|TRBJ1-2|NA
CASSHQSDYGYTF
TGCGCCAGCAGCCATCAGAGCGACTATGGCTACACCTTC
>NA|TRBV9|TRBJ2-7|TRBD1
CASSVAGTEISYEQYF
TGTGCCAGCAGCGTAGCTGGGACAGAGATCTCCTACGAGCAGTACTTC
>NA|TRBV5-1|TRBJ2-7|TRBD1
CASSAGQGYYEQYF
TGCGCCAGCAGCGCAGGACAGGGGTACTACGAGCAGTACTTC
>NA|TRBV10-1|TRBJ2-2|TRBD1
CASRDRNTGELFF
TGTGCCAGCAGGGACAGGAACACCGGGGAGCTGTTTTTT
>NA|TRBV19|TRBJ2-2|NA
CASSYGLPNTGELFF
TGTGCCAGTAGTTACGGACTGCCGAACACCGGGGAGCTGTTTTTT
>NA|TRBV6-1|TRBJ1-5|NA
CASTGGINQPQHF
TGTGCCAGCACGGGGGGAATCAATCAGCCCCAGCATTTT
>NA|TRBV30|TRBJ2-5|TRBD2
CAWSVLAGGRETQYF
TGTGCCTGGAGTGTACTAGCGGGAGGGCGGGAGACCCAGTACTTC
>NA|TRBV5-1|TRBJ2-3|TRBD1
CASSMGQGIGGADTQYF
TGCGCCTCATCTATGGGACAGGGGATTGGTGGCGCAGATACGCAGTATTTT
>NA|TRBV10-3|TRBJ1-5|NA
CAISPKREGNQPQHF
TGTGCCATCAGCCCCAAAAGGGAGGGCAATCAGCCCCAGCATTTT
>NA|TRBV6-4|TRBJ2-3|TRBD1
CASSDSTGGPDTQYF
TGTGCCAGCAGTGACTCGACAGGGGGCCCAGATACGCAGTATTTT
>NA|TRBV4-1|TRBJ1-5|NA
CASSQVTRSNQPQHF
TGCGCCAGCAGCCAGGTCACCAGAAGCAATCAGCCCCAGCATTTT
>once|TRBV5-1|TRBJ1-6|TRBD1
CASSSNPTGIDSPLHF
TGCGCCAGCAGCTCTAACCCGACAGGGATTGATTCACCCCTCCACTTT
>NA|TRBV4-1|TRBJ2-1|TRBD2
CASSQEVLAGLGYNEQFF
TGCGCCAGCAGCCAAGAGGTACTAGCGGGATTGGGGTACAATGAGCAGTTCTTC